A selection of T cell receptor beta chains follows, all from one sample in a study of blood T cell repertoires in COVID-19. Only in-frame clones appear in the TCRdb table, and some are missing; sequencing was by immunoSEQ multiplex PCR. The sample carries 210,000 or so clones, roughly 87% recorded once. Sequenced input: peripheral blood. The receptors were gathered from a man aged 40-55 years with active or convalescent COVID-19. The conserved cysteine and the conserved F or W are not part of the CDR3 here.

V gene	J gene	CDR3 protein
TRBV14	TRBJ2-7	ASSLSHPGEQY
TRBV9	TRBJ1-1	ASSDGQGEYTEAF
TRBV5-5	TRBJ1-2	ASRARQGNQDGYT
TRBV2	TRBJ1-4	ASSVVRILVGEKLF
TRBV5-1	TRBJ1-2	ASSSQTGVNYGYT
TRBV25-1	TRBJ1-2	ASSETEGWGYGYT
TRBV29-1	TRBJ2-3	SVSPLASSTDTQY
TRBV11-2	TRBJ1-3	ASSFAGTGNTIY
TRBV27	TRBJ1-6	ASSLYNSPLH
TRBV28	TRBJ1-2	ASSTQGYGYT
TRBV5-8	TRBJ1-2	ASSLDRIGYT
TRBV28	TRBJ1-1	ASSSLQEWDTEAF
TRBV30	TRBJ2-7	AWNPRRGTYEQY
TRBV25-1	TRBJ2-2	ASSEWGQGAVGELF
TRBV19	TRBJ1-1	ASKAGGTEAF
TRBV29-1	TRBJ1-2	SVEGRDRGGIYGYT
TRBV6-5	TRBJ2-7	ASSYSRGTGGAKQY
TRBV27	TRBJ2-7	ASSLGQNYEQY
TRBV28	TRBJ2-1	ASSPLAGGANEQF
TRBV7-6	TRBJ1-2	ASSLGSGGYGYT
TRBV3-1/TRBV3-2	TRBJ1-2	ASSQGAAGGYT
TRBV24-1	TRBJ1-2	ATSDAGLSYGYT
TRBV2	TRBJ2-7	ASSDGQDHYEQY
TRBV7-2	TRBJ1-1	ASSLDRANTEAF
TRBV2	TRBJ2-1	ASTLDFSSYNEQF
TRBV7-9	TRBJ1-6	ASSSGEGSPLH
TRBV2	TRBJ2-1	ASSWNRGGDEQF
TRBV28	TRBJ1-5	ASSFFQVISNQPQH
TRBV27	TRBJ2-7	ASSLVPGVSYEQY
TRBV7-9	TRBJ2-1	ASSLGSWANNEQF
TRBV6-5	TRBJ2-1	ASSPGLSSGEQF
TRBV5-1	TRBJ1-1	ASSLVAAMNTEAF
TRBV19	TRBJ1-5	ASSSTGNQPQH